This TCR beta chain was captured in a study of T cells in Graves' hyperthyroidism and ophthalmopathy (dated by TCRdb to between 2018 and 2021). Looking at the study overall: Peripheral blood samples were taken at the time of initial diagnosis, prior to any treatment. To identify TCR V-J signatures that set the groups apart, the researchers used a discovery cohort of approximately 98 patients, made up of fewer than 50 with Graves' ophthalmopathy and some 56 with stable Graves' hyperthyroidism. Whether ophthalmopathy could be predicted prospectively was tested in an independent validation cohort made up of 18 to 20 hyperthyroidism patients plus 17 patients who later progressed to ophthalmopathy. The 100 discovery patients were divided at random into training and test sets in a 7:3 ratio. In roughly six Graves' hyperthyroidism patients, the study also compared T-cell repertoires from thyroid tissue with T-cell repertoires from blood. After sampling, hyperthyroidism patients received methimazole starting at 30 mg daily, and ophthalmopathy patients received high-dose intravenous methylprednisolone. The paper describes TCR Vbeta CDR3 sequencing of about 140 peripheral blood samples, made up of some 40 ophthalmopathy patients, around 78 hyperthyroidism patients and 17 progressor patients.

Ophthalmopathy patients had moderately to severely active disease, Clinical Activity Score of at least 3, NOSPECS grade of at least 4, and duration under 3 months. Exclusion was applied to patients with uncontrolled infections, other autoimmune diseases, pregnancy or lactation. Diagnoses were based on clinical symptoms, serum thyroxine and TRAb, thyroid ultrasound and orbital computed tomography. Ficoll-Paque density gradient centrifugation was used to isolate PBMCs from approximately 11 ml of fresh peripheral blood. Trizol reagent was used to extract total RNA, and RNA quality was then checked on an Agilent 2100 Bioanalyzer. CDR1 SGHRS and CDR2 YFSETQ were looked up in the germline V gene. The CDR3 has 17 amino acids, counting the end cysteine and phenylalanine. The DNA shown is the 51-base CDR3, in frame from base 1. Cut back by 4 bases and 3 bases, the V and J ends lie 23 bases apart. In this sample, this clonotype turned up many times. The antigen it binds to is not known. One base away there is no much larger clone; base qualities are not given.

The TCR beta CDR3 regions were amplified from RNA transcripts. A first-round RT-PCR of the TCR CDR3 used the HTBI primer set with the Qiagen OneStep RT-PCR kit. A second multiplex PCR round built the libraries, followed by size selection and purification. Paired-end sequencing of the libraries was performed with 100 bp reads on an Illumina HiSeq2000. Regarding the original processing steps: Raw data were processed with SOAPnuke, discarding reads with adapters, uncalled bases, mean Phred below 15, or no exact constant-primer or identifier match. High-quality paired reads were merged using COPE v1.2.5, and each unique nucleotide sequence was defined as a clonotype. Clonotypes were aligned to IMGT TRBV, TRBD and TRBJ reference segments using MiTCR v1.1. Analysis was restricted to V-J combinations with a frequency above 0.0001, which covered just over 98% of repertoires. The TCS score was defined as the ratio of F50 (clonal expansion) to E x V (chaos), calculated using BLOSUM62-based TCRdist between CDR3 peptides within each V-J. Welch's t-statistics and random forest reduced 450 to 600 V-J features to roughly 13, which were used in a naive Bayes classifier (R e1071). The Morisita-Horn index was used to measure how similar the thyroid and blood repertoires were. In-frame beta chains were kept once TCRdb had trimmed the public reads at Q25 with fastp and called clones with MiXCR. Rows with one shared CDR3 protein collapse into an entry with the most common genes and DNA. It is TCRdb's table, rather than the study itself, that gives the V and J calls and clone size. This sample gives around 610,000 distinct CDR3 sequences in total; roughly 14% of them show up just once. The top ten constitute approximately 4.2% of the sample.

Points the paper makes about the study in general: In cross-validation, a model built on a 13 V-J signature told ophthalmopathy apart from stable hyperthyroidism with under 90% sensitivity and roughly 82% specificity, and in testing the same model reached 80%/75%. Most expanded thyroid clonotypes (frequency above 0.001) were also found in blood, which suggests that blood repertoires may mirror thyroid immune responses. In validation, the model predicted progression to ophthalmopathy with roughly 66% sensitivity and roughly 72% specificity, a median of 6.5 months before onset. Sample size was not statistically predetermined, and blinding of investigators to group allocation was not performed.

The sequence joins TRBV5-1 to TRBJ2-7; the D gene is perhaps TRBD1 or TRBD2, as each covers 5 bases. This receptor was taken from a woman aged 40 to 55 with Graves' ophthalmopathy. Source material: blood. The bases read TGCGCCAGCAGCCGTGGTTTGGGGGATGTCCCCTTCTACGAGCAGTACTTC. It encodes CASSRGLGDVPFYEQYF.